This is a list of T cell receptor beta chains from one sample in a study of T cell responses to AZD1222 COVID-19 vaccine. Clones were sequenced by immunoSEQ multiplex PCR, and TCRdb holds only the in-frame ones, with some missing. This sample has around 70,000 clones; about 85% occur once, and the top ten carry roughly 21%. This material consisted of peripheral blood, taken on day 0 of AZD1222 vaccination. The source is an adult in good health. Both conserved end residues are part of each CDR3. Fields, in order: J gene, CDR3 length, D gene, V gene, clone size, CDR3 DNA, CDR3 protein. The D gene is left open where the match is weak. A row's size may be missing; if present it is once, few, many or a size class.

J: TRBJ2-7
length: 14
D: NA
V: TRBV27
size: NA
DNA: TGTGCCAGCAAAGAACCCGGGGACACGAGGGAGCAGTACTTC
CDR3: CASKEPGDTREQYF

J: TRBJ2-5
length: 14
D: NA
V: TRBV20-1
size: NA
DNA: TGCAGTGCTAGTCTGGTCGGGGGACGGGAGACCCAGTACTTC
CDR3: CSASLVGGRETQYF

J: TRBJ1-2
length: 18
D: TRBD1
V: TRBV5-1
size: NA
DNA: TGCGCCAGCAGCGGACCGGGACAGGGGTTCCGTAGGCACTATGGCTACACCTTC
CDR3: CASSGPGQGFRRHYGYTF

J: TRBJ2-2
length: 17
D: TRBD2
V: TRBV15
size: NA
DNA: TGTGCCACCAGCAGAGACCCTAGCGGGAGCTCGGCCGGGGAGCTGTTTTTT
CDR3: CATSRDPSGSSAGELFF

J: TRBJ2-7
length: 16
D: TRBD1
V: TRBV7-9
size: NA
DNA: TGTGCCAGCAGCCGTCCCGGGACAGGAGTCTCCTACGAGCAGTACTTC
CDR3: CASSRPGTGVSYEQYF

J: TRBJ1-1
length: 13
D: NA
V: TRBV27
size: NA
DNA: TGTGCCAGCAGTCAAGTGGTGAACACTGAAGCTTTCTTT
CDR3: CASSQVVNTEAFF

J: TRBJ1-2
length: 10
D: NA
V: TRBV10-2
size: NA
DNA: TGCGCCAGCAAGGGGGATGGCTACACCTTC
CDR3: CASKGDGYTF

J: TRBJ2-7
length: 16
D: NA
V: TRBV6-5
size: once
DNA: TGTGCCAGCAGTTACCCGAATACGAAGGGAAGACACGAGCAGTACTTC
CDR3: CASSYPNTKGRHEQYF

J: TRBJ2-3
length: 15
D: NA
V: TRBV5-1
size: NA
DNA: TGCGCCAGCAGCTTGAGGGTAACAGGGCCAGATACGCAGTATTTT
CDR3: CASSLRVTGPDTQYF

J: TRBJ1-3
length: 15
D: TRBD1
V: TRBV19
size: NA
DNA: TGTGCCAGTAGGCCTACAGGGGACGCGGGAAACACCATATATTTT
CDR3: CASRPTGDAGNTIYF

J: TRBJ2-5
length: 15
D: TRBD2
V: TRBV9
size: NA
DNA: TGTGCCAGCAGCTCCCAACCCGGGAGGAGTGAGACCCAGTACTTC
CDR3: CASSSQPGRSETQYF

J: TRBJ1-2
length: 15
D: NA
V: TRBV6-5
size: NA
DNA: TGTGCCAGCAGGCCCAGGATGGGATCCAACTATGGCTACACCTTC
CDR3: CASRPRMGSNYGYTF

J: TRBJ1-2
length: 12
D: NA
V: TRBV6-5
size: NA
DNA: TGTGCCAGCAGTTCCCAAGGGGATGGCTACACCTTC
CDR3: CASSSQGDGYTF

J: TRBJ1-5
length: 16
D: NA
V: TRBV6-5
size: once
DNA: TGTGCCAGCAGTTACTTCGGGGCATCCCTAAACCAGCCCCAGCATTTT
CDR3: CASSYFGASLNQPQHF

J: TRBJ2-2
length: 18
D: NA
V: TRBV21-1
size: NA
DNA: TGTGCCAGCAGCAAAGATTACAGGGGAGTTCCCAACACCGGGGAGCTGTTTTTT
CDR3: CASSKDYRGVPNTGELFF

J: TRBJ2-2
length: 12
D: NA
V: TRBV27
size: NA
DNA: TGTGCCAGCAGCTCTCAAACCGGGGAGCTGTTTTTT
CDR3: CASSSQTGELFF

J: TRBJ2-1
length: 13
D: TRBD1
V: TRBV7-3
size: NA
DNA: TGTGCCAGCAGCTTCAGGGGGCGAGGGGAGCAGTTCTTC
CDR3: CASSFRGRGEQFF

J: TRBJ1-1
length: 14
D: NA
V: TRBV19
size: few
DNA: TGTGCCACCTCAACACAGGCTATGAACACTGAAGCTTTCTTT
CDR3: CATSTQAMNTEAFF

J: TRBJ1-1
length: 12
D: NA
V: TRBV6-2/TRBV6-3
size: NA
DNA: TGTGCCAGCAGTGGGACATTCGCTGAAGCTTTCTTT
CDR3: CASSGTFAEAFF

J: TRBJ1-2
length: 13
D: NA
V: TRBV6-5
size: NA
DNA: TGTGCCAGCAGTCCGGGAGGGAGCCATGGCTACACCTTC
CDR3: CASSPGGSHGYTF

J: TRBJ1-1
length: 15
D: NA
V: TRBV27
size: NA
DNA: TGTGCCAGCAGTTTACTTACAGGCACGGTAACTGAAGCTTTCTTT
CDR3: CASSLLTGTVTEAFF

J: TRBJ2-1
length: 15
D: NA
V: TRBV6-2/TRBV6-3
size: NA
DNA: TGTGCCAGCAGTTCCCTGGGGGCGATCTACAATGAGCAGTTCTTC
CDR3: CASSSLGAIYNEQFF

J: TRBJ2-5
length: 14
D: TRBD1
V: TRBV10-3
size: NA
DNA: TGTGCCATCAGGGAGACAGGGGCTGGGGAGACCCAGTACTTC
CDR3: CAIRETGAGETQYF

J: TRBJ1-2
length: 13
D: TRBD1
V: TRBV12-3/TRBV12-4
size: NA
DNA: TGTGCCAGCAGACCCCGACAGGGAGGCGGCTACACCTTC
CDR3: CASRPRQGGGYTF

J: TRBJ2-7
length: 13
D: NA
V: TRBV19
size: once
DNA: TGTGCCAGTAGCGTAACCGCCCCTGGCGAGCAGTACTTC
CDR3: CASSVTAPGEQYF

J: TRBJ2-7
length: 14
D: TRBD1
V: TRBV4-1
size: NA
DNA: TGCGCCAGCAGCCAGGACAGGTTGAACTACGAGCAGTACTTC
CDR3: CASSQDRLNYEQYF

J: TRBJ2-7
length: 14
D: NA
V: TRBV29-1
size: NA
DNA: TGCAGCGTTGCTCACGACAGGGACTACGGCGAGCAGTACTTC
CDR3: CSVAHDRDYGEQYF

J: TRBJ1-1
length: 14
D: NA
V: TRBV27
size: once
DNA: TGTGCCAGCAGTTTCAGGGAGAGGGTCACTGAAGCTTTCTTT
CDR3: CASSFRERVTEAFF

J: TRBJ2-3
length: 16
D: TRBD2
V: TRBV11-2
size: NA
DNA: TGTGCCAGCAGCAGGAGACTAGCGGGGGGTGCAGATACGCAGTATTTT
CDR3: CASSRRLAGGADTQYF

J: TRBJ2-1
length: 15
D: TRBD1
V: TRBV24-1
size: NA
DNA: TGTGCCACCAGTGATGCCGGGACAGGGAATCATGAGCAGTTCTTC
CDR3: CATSDAGTGNHEQFF

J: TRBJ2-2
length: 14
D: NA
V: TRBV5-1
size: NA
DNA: TGCGCCAGCAGCTTGGATTCGAGCGCCGGGGAGCTGTTTTTT
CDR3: CASSLDSSAGELFF

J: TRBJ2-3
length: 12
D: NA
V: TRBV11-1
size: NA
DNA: TGTGCCAGCAGCTTAGACAGCGCAGCGCAGTATTTT
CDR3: CASSLDSAAQYF

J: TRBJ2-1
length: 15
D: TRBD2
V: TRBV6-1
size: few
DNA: TGTGCCAGCAGTGAAGCCACAGCGGGGAGGAATGAGCAGTTCTTC
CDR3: CASSEATAGRNEQFF

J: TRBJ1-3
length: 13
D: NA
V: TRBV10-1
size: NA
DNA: TGCGCCAGCAGTGACGGAGGTGGAAACACCATATATTTT
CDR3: CASSDGGGNTIYF

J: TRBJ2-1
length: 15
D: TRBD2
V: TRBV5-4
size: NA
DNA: TGTGCCAGCAGCTTGGGCGGGAGGGCATACAATGAGCAGTTCTTC
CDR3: CASSLGGRAYNEQFF

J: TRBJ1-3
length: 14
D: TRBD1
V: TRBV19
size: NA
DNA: TGTGCCAGTAGTCTTGGACAGGATCGAAACACCATATATTTT
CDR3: CASSLGQDRNTIYF

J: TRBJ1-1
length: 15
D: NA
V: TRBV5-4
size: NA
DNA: TGTGCCAGCAGCCCTGTTGGGCGGGCCGCGCTTGGAGCTTTCTTT
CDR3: CASSPVGRAALGAFF

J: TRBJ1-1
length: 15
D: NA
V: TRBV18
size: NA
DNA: TGTGCCAGCTCACCTGGGAGGGGATTAGACACTGAAGCTTTCTTT
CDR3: CASSPGRGLDTEAFF

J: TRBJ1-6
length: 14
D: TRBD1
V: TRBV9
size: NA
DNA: TGTGCCAGCAGCGTAGCAGGGGGCGGGACACCCCTCCACTTT
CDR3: CASSVAGGGTPLHF

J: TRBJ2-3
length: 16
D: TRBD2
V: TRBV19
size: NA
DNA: TGTGCCAGTAGTTCGCGGGGGGGTTATAACACAGATACGCAGTATTTT
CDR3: CASSSRGGYNTDTQYF

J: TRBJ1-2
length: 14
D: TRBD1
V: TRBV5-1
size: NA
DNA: TGCGCCAGCAGCTTGGGGGACAGTAACTATGGCTACACCTTC
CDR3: CASSLGDSNYGYTF

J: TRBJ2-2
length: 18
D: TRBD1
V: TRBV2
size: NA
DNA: TGTGCCAGCAGTGGGGTTCTTACCGGGACAGGTAACACCGGGGAGCTGTTTTTT
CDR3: CASSGVLTGTGNTGELFF

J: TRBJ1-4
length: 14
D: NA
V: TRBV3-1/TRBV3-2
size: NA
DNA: TGTGCCAGCAGCAGGGTCCCTTTAGGGGAAAAACTGTTTTTT
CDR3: CASSRVPLGEKLFF

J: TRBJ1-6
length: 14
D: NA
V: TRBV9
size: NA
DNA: TGTGCCAGCAGCGTAGGACTTTCTAATTCACCCCTCCACTTT
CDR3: CASSVGLSNSPLHF

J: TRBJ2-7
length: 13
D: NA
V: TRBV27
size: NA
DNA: TGTGCCAGCAGTTTGGCAGGGTCCTACGAGCAGTACTTC
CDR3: CASSLAGSYEQYF

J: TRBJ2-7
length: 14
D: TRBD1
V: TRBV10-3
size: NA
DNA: TGTGCCATCTCGGACAGGGATGCCACCTACGAGCAGTACTTC
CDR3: CAISDRDATYEQYF

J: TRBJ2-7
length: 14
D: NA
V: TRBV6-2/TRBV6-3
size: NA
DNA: TGTGCCAGCAGTTCTCCCAGGACATCCTACGAGCAGTACTTC
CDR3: CASSSPRTSYEQYF

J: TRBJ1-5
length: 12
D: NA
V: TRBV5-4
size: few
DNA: TGTGCCAGCAGCTTGGGCAATCAGCCCCAGCATTTT
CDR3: CASSLGNQPQHF

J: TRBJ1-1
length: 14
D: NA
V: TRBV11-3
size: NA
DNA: TGTGCCAGCAGCTTAGGACGCGGGAACACTGAAGCTTTCTTT
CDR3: CASSLGRGNTEAFF

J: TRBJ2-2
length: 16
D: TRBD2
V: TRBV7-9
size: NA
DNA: TGTGCCAGCAGCTTAGGACTAGCGGGGAACACCGGGGAGCTGTTTTTT
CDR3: CASSLGLAGNTGELFF

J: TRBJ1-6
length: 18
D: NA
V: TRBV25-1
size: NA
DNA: TGTGCCAGCAGTGAAACTCGGGAGGGAATCTTCCTCAATTCACCCCTCCACTTT
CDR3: CASSETREGIFLNSPLHF

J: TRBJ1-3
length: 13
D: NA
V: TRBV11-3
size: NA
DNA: TGTGCCAGCAGGCCGGGGGATGGAAACACCATATATTTT
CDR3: CASRPGDGNTIYF